A selection of T cell receptor beta chains follows, all from one sample in a study of CD8+CD57+ T cells in acquired aplastic anemia. TCRdb processed the reads anew with MiXCR; each CDR3 protein has one entry. The table lists some 150,000 distinct CDR3 sequences, less than 45% of them singletons. Sequencing was performed on sorted CD4+, CD8+, or CD8+CD57+ T cells (not recorded which) from PBMCs. The receptors come from a human donor in good health, serving as a control. Each CDR3 is given with its conserved first and last residue. D genes are given only for firm matches. Where a row states a size, it is once, few, many or the class of an expanded clone; other rows omit it.

many	13	TRBV30	TRBJ1-5	NA	CAWSDRDGQPQHF	TGTGCCTGGAGTGACAGGGATGGTCAGCCCCAGCATTTT
once	16	TRBV10-2	TRBJ2-6	NA	CASSESWGLGANVLTF	TGCGCCAGCAGTGAGTCGTGGGGGCTCGGGGCCAACGTCCTGACTTTC
NA	14	TRBV10-2	TRBJ2-7	NA	CASSVASPSLEQYF	TGCGCCAGCAGTGTGGCTAGTCCGTCCCTCGAGCAGTACTTC
NA	13	TRBV7-2	TRBJ1-6	NA	CASTGVRNSPLHF	TGTGCCAGCACTGGCGTTAGGAATTCACCCCTCCACTTT
many	15	TRBV2	TRBJ2-3	NA	CASSGGSGSTDTQYF	TGTGCCAGCAGTGGGGGTAGCGGAAGCACAGATACGCAGTATTTT
many	16	TRBV2	TRBJ2-2	NA	CASSLNWDLRTGELFF	TGTGCCAGCAGTCTCAATTGGGATCTTCGCACCGGGGAGCTGTTTTTT
many	16	TRBV4-1	TRBJ1-6	NA	CASSQVVRNYNSPLHF	TGCGCCAGCAGCCAAGTGGTCAGGAACTACAATTCACCCCTCCACTTT
NA	15	TRBV4-1	TRBJ1-5	NA	CASSQVRDNDQPQHF	TGCGCCAGCAGCCAAGTGAGAGACAATGATCAGCCCCAGCATTTT
NA	15	TRBV2	TRBJ1-1	NA	CASRGTLGMNTEAFF	TGTGCCAGCAGGGGGACTTTGGGTATGAACACTGAAGCTTTCTTT
many	17	TRBV24-1	TRBJ2-3	TRBD2	CATSETGAGRETDTQYF	TGTGCCACCAGTGAAACCGGGGCGGGGAGGGAGACAGATACGCAGTATTTT
once	14	TRBV20-1	TRBJ2-5	NA	CSAGGTVDQETQYF	TGCAGTGCTGGGGGGACGGTTGATCAAGAGACCCAGTACTTC
NA	14	TRBV19	TRBJ1-1	NA	CASSGLGTVTEAFF	TGTGCCAGTAGCGGCCTAGGGACGGTTACTGAAGCTTTCTTT
many	15	TRBV5-8	TRBJ1-5	NA	CASSLGGDSNQPQHF	TGTGCCAGCAGCCTGGGGGGAGATAGCAATCAGCCCCAGCATTTT
medium-sized	17	TRBV25-1	TRBJ1-1	TRBD1	CASSDPSGQGPRTEAFF	TGTGCCAGCAGTGATCCCTCGGGACAGGGACCAAGGACTGAAGCTTTCTTT
NA	13	TRBV29-1	TRBJ2-7	NA	CSGKQASSYEQYF	TGCAGCGGAAAGCAGGCGTCGTCCTACGAGCAGTACTTC
NA	14	TRBV10-3	TRBJ1-6	TRBD1	CASSAGGKGSPLHF	TGTGCCAGCAGTGCAGGGGGCAAAGGATCACCCCTCCACTTT
NA	13	TRBV19	TRBJ2-2	NA	CASSISANGELFF	TGTGCCAGTAGTATTTCAGCGAACGGGGAGCTGTTTTTT